These T cell receptor beta chains were read from a single sample in a study of T cell repertoires in cytomegalovirus infection. TCRdb passed the reads through MiXCR, listing each CDR3 protein once. The sample has hundreds of thousands of distinct CDR3 sequences, around 30% seen once. Their antigen targets remain unknown. The sample here was cultured CD8+ T cells from PBMCs, taken from culture after CMV antigen stimulation. These receptors came from a human donor in good health (CMV status not recorded). Some clones in this sample may be carry-over from other donors' samples. CDR3s include the opening cysteine and the closing phenylalanine or tryptophan. The D gene is left open where the match is weak. Some rows have no size entry. The others give once, few or many, or a class for an expanded clone.

j_call: TRBJ1-2
v_call: TRBV7-6
clone_size: many
d_call: TRBD1
cdr3_nt: TGTGCCAGCAGCCCCGGGACAGGGATCTCTGGCTACACCTTC
cdr3_aa: CASSPGTGISGYTF

j_call: TRBJ1-1
v_call: TRBV20-1
clone_size: -
d_call: -
cdr3_nt: TGCAGTGCGAGAGGGGGTTTAGATACTGAAGCTTTCTTT
cdr3_aa: CSARGGLDTEAFF

j_call: TRBJ1-1
v_call: TRBV7-9
clone_size: -
d_call: -
cdr3_nt: TGTGCCAGCAGAGGGGGGACTAACACTGAAGCTTTCTTT
cdr3_aa: CASRGGTNTEAFF

j_call: TRBJ1-3
v_call: TRBV27
clone_size: many
d_call: -
cdr3_nt: TGTGCCAGCTCAGCCTTGGGGGTCTGGTCTGGTGGAAACACCATATATTTT
cdr3_aa: CASSALGVWSGGNTIYF

j_call: TRBJ2-1
v_call: TRBV2
clone_size: many
d_call: -
cdr3_nt: TGTGCCAGCCAGGGGTCGTACAATGAGCAGTTCTTC
cdr3_aa: CASQGSYNEQFF

j_call: TRBJ1-4
v_call: TRBV7-9
clone_size: -
d_call: TRBD1
cdr3_nt: TGTGCCAGCAGCTTAACCGACAGGGGTGCTAATGAAAAACTGTTTTTT
cdr3_aa: CASSLTDRGANEKLFF

j_call: TRBJ1-1
v_call: TRBV7-6
clone_size: -
d_call: TRBD1
cdr3_nt: TGTGCCAGCAGCCCCGGACAGGGGGGGGTCTGGACTGAAGCTTTCTTT
cdr3_aa: CASSPGQGGVWTEAFF

j_call: TRBJ1-4
v_call: TRBV27
clone_size: -
d_call: -
cdr3_nt: TGTGCCAGCAGTTCCTTGGCCAATGAAAAACTGTTTTTT
cdr3_aa: CASSSLANEKLFF

j_call: TRBJ2-3
v_call: TRBV7-9
clone_size: few
d_call: TRBD2
cdr3_nt: TGTGCCAGCAGCCCTAGGCGGGGGGCTGAGAGGGGTACGCAGTATTTT
cdr3_aa: CASSPRRGAERGTQYF

j_call: TRBJ2-5
v_call: TRBV19
clone_size: -
d_call: -
cdr3_nt: TGTGCCAGTAGCACCCCTCAGGGGCACCAAGAGACCCAGTACTTC
cdr3_aa: CASSTPQGHQETQYF

j_call: TRBJ2-3
v_call: TRBV4-1
clone_size: few
d_call: -
cdr3_nt: TGCGCCAGCAGGCCCCAAGAGGGAACAGATACGCAGTATTTT
cdr3_aa: CASRPQEGTDTQYF

j_call: TRBJ2-3
v_call: TRBV19
clone_size: -
d_call: -
cdr3_nt: TGTGCCAGTAGTATTCCGGGGTTTACAGATACGCAGTATTTT
cdr3_aa: CASSIPGFTDTQYF

j_call: TRBJ1-2
v_call: TRBV4-1
clone_size: -
d_call: -
cdr3_nt: TGCGCCAGCAGGCCCGAGGGTTTTGACTATGGCTACACCTTC
cdr3_aa: CASRPEGFDYGYTF

j_call: TRBJ1-6
v_call: TRBV7-2
clone_size: -
d_call: -
cdr3_nt: TGTGCCAGCAGCTTAGGTGGGGTTGTCAATTCACCCCTCCACTTT
cdr3_aa: CASSLGGVVNSPLHF

j_call: TRBJ1-2
v_call: TRBV4-1
clone_size: -
d_call: -
cdr3_nt: TGCGCCAGCAGCCAAGAGAACAACTATGGCTACACCTTC
cdr3_aa: CASSQENNYGYTF

j_call: TRBJ1-1
v_call: TRBV27
clone_size: -
d_call: -
cdr3_nt: TGTGCCAGCAGTTCATCAAAGACGGGTAACACTGAAGCTTTCTTT
cdr3_aa: CASSSSKTGNTEAFF

j_call: TRBJ1-4
v_call: TRBV4-1
clone_size: few
d_call: -
cdr3_nt: TGCGCCAGCAGCCAAGATGGGCCGGGCCTTAATGAAAAACTGTTTTTT
cdr3_aa: CASSQDGPGLNEKLFF

j_call: TRBJ2-1
v_call: TRBV14
clone_size: -
d_call: TRBD1
cdr3_nt: TGTGCCAGCAGCCCTCGACAGGGGGCCGTCAATGAGCAGTTCTTC
cdr3_aa: CASSPRQGAVNEQFF